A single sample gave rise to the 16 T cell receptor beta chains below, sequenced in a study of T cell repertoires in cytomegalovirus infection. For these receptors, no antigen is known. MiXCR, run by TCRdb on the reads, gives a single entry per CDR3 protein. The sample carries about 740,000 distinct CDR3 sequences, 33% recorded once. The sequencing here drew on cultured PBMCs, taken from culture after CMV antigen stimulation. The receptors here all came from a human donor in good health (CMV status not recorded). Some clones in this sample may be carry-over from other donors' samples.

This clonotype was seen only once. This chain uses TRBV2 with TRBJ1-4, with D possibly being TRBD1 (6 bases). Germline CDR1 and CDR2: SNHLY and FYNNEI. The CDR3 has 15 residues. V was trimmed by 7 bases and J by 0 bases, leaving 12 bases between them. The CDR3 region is CASTLDRATNEKLFF. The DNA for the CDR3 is TGTGCCAGCACGTTGGACAGAGCAACTAATGAAAAACTGTTTTTT.

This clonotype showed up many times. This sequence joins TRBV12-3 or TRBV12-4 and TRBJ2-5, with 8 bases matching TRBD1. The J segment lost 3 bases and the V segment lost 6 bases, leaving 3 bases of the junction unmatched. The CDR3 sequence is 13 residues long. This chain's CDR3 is CASSRDRKETQYF. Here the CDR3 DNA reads TGTGCCAGCAGCCGGGACAGGAAAGAGACCCAGTACTTC.

CDR3 protein: CASSIQSGTEAFF. DNA for the CDR3: TGTGCCAGTAGTATCCAGTCAGGCACTGAAGCTTTCTTT. This rearrangement joins TRBV19 to TRBJ1-1; D ambiguous. This CDR3 has 13 residues. V dropped 3 bases and J dropped 4 bases, with 9 bases sitting between them. The germline CDR1 and CDR2 sequences are LNHDA and SQIVND (reference sequence). Full variable domain (rest looked up from reference TRBV19 and TRBJ1-1): DGGITQSPKYLFRKEGQNVTLSCEQNLNHDAMYWYRQDPGQGLRLIYYSQIVNDFQKGDIAEGYSVSREKKESFPLTVTSAQKNPTAFYLCASSIQSGTEAFFGQGTRLTVV.

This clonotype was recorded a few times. The CDR3 here is CASSIGTSGSYTQYF. The CDR3 DNA reads TGTGCCAGCAGCATCGGGACTAGCGGGAGTTATACGCAGTATTTT. The chain recombines TRBV5-6 with TRBJ2-3, with 14 bases lining up with TRBD2. CDR3 length: 15 residues. The germline V gene encodes CDR1 SGHDT and CDR2 YYEEEE. V lost 4 bases, J lost 7 bases, and 5 bases stayed unmatched.

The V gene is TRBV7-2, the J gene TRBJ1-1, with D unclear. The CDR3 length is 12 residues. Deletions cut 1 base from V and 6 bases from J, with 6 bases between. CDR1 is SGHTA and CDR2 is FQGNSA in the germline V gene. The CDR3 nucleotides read TGTGCCAGCAGCTTAGGAGATCCTGAAGCTTTCTTT. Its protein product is CASSLGDPEAFF. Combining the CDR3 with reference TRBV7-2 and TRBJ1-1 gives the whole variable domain GAGVSQSPSNKVTEKGKDVELRCDPISGHTALYWYRQSLGQGLEFLIYFQGNSAPDKSGLPSDRFSAERTGGSVSTLTIQRTQQEDSAVYLCASSLGDPEAFFGQGTRLTVV.

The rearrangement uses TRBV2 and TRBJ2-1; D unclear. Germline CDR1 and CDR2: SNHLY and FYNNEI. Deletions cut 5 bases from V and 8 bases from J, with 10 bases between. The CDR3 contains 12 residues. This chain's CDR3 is CASSLTKDEQFF. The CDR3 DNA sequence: TGTGCCAGCAGTCTGACGAAGGATGAGCAGTTCTTC.

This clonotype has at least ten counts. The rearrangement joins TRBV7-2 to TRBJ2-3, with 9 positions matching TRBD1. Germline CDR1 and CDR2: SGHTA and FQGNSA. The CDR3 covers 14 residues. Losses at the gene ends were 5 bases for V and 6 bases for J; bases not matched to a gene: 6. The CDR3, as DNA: TGTGCCAGCAGCCCGGGGACAGGGAAGGATACGCAGTATTTT. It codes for CASSPGTGKDTQYF.

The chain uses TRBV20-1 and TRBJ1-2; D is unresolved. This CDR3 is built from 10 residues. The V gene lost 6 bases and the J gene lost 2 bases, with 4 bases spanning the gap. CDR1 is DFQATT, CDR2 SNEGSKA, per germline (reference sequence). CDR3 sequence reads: CSARNYGYTF. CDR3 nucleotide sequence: TGCAGTGCGAGGAACTATGGCTACACCTTC.

DNA of the CDR3: TGTGCCAGCAGTGAAAGTTCCACCCCCCTAGCGGGAGAAGAGACCCAGTACTTC. This encodes CASSESSTPLAGEETQYF. The chain links TRBV25-1 to TRBJ2-5, with 10 bases that match TRBD2. The CDR3 sequence is 18 residues long. Germline assignment: CDR1 MGHDK and CDR2 SYGVNS. The V and J ends lost 2 bases and 3 bases, in that order; junction bases with no gene match: 12. The full variable domain, completed using reference TRBV25-1 and TRBJ2-5, is EADIYQTPRYLVIGTGKKITLECSQTMGHDKMYWYQQDPGMELHLIHYSYGVNSTEKGDLSSESTVSRIRTEHFPLTLESARPSHTSQYLCASSESSTPLAGEETQYFGPGTRLLVL.

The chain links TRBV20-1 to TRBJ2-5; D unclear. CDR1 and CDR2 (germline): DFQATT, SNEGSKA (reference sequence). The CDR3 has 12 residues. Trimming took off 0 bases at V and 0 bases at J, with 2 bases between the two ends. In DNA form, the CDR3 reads TGCAGTGCTAGAGACGACCAAGAGACCCAGTACTTC. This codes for CSARDDQETQYF.

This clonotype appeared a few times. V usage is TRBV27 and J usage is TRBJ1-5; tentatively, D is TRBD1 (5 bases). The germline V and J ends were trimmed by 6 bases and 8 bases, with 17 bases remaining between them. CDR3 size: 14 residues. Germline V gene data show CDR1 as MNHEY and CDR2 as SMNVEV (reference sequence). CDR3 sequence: CASRSRDLREPQHF. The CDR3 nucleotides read TGTGCCAGCAGATCCCGGGACCTCAGAGAGCCCCAGCATTTT.

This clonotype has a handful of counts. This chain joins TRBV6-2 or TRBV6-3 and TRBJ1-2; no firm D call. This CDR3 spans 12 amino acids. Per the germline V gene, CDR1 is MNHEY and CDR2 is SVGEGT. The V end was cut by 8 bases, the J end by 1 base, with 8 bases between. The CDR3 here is CASSQLNYGYTF. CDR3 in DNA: TGTGCCAGCTCACAGCTTAACTATGGCTACACCTTC.

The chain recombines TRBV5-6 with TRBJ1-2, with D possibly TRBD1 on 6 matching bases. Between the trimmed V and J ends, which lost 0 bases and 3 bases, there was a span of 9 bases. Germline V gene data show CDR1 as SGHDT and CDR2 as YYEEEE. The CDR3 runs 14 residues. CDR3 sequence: CASSLEGHDYGYTF. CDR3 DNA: TGTGCCAGCAGCTTGGAGGGACACGACTATGGCTACACCTTC. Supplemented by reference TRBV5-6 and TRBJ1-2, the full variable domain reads DAGVTQSPTHLIKTRGQQVTLRCSPKSGHDTVSWYQQALGQGPQFIFQYYEEEERQRGNFPDRFSGHQFPNYSSELNVNALLLGDSALYLCASSLEGHDYGYTFGSGTRLTVV.

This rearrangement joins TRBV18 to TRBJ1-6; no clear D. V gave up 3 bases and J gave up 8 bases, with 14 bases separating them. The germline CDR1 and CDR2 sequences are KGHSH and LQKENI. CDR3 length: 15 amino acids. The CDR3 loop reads CASSPTAGWDSPLHF. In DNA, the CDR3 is TGTGCCAGCTCACCTACAGCGGGCTGGGATTCACCCCTCCACTTT.

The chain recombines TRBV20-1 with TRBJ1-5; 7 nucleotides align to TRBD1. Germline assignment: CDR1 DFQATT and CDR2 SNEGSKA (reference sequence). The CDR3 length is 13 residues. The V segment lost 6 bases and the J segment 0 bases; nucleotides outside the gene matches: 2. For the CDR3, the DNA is TGCAGTGCCAGGGACAGTAGCAATCAGCCCCAGCATTTT. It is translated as CSARDSSNQPQHF.

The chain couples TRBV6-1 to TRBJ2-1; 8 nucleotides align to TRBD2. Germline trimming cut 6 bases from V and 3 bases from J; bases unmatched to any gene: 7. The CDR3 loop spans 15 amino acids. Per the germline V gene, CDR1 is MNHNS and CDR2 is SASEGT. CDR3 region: CASRSSGFHYNEQFF. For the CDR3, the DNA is TGTGCCAGCAGGTCTAGCGGGTTTCACTACAATGAGCAGTTCTTC.